One sample yielded the 19 T cell receptor beta chains listed below, sequenced in a study of identical twins. TCRdb analysed the 5' RACE reads with MiXCR anew, one entry per CDR3 protein. The data hold 500,000 to 600,000 distinct CDR3 sequences, with around 20% observed a single time. This same sample was also taken into another study, of T cells expressing NK-cell markers.

The sample consisted of CD4+ T cells sorted from blood. These TCRs come from a woman between 18 and 29 years old in good health.

This clonotype was picked up many times. This rearrangement joins TRBV11-2 to TRBJ2-5, with a tentative D call TRBD1 (5 bases). Per germline, CDR1 SGHAT and CDR2 FQNNGV. The ends were cut back, 3 bases at V and 2 bases at J, with 10 bases in the middle. CDR3 length: 14 residues. CDR3 sequence (DNA): TGTGCCAGCAGCTTCGGCAGGGATCAAGAGACCCAGTACTTC. It encodes CASSFGRDQETQYF.

This clonotype was detected ten times or more. The chain employs TRBV6-1 and TRBJ2-1; TRBD2 agrees at 12 bases. With V trimmed by 7 bases and J by 0 bases, 4 bases remained unmatched. The germline CDR1 and CDR2 sequences are MNHNS and SASEGT. CDR3 size: 16 residues. CDR3 in amino acids: CASKGTSGRSYNEQFF. DNA of the CDR3: TGTGCCAGCAAAGGGACTAGCGGGCGCTCCTACAATGAGCAGTTCTTC.

This clonotype turned up a few times. V and J are TRBV20-1 and TRBJ2-4; 10 bases align to TRBD2. The J segment lost 7 bases and the V segment lost 4 bases, leaving 4 bases of the junction unmatched. This CDR3 has 13 amino acids. Germline V gives CDR1 DFQATT, CDR2 SNEGSKA (reference sequence). The CDR3 protein is CSANLAGANIQYF. In DNA, the CDR3 is TGCAGTGCTAACCTAGCGGGGGCGAACATTCAGTACTTC.

In this sample, this clonotype turned up many times. The rearrangement joins TRBV4-3 to TRBJ1-2; D is perhaps TRBD1 (6 bases). Per germline, CDR1 LGHNA and CDR2 YSLEER. The CDR3 is 11 amino acids. The V end was cut by 5 bases, the J end by 8 bases, with 9 bases between. Here the CDR3 DNA reads TGCGCCAGCAGCGAGGGGGGCGGCTACACCTTC. This encodes CASSEGGGYTF.

This clonotype was counted a few times. The chain carries TRBV20-1 and TRBJ2-1, with a possible D match to TRBD1 (6 bases). Per the germline V gene, CDR1 is DFQATT and CDR2 is SNEGSKA (reference sequence). The V and J ends lost 6 bases and 0 bases respectively, with 12 bases between them. This CDR3 has 14 residues. The chain's CDR3 is CSAQGTPSYNEQFF. Here the CDR3 DNA reads TGCAGTGCCCAGGGGACCCCCTCCTACAATGAGCAGTTCTTC.

The rearrangement joins TRBV5-1 to TRBJ2-3; TRBD2 matches 9 bases. The trim removed 1 base at V and 6 bases at J, leaving 6 bases unmatched. CDR3 length: 15 amino acids. Germline V gene data show CDR1 as SGHRS and CDR2 as YFSETQ. The CDR3 DNA sequence: TGCGCCAGCAGCTTGAGCGGGGGGATCTCGGATACGCAGTATTTT. It encodes CASSLSGGISDTQYF. Using reference TRBV5-1 and TRBJ2-3 for the parts outside the CDR3, the full variable domain is KAGVTQTPRYLIKTRGQQVTLSCSPISGHRSVSWYQQTPGQGLQFLFEYFSETQRNKGNFPGRFSGRQFSNSRSEMNVSTLELGDSALYLCASSLSGGISDTQYFGPGTRLTVL.

There are a few counts of this clonotype. The CDR3 is CASSQGGGPEQFF. The CDR3 region has the DNA TGTGCCAGCAGCCAAGGCGGGGGGCCTGAGCAGTTCTTC. The V and J genes are TRBV14 and TRBJ2-1, with 8 bases matching TRBD2. This CDR3 is built from 13 residues. The junction had 2 bases not matched to a gene; V was cut back by 1 base and J by 9 bases. Germline loops: CDR1 SGHDN, CDR2 FVKESK. Complete variable domain (other parts from reference TRBV14 and TRBJ2-1): EAGVTQFPSHSVIEKGQTVTLRCDPISGHDNLYWYRRVMGKEIKFLLHFVKESKQDESGMPNNRFLAERTGGTYSTLKVQPAELEDSGVYFCASSQGGGPEQFFGPGTRLTVL.

This clonotype was recorded a few times. The V call is TRBV5-6, the J call TRBJ2-2; D not resolved. V was cut by 3 bases and J by 3 bases, with 9 bases left in between. CDR3 length: 14 amino acids. Per germline, CDR1 SGHDT and CDR2 YYEEEE. The CDR3 reads CASSSYSYTGELFF. The CDR3 bases are TGTGCCAGCAGCTCCTACAGCTACACCGGGGAGCTGTTTTTT.

The genes are TRBV3-1 and TRBJ1-2; possibly TRBD1 for D (5 bases). CDR1 and CDR2 (germline): LGHDT, YNNKEL (reference sequence). The CDR3 is made up of 15 amino acids. Trimming shortened V by 3 bases and J by 4 bases, and 15 bases separated the two germline ends. The CDR3 loop reads CASSHTGLQPYGYTF. In DNA, the CDR3 is TGTGCCAGCAGCCACACGGGACTTCAACCCTATGGCTACACCTTC.

The chain is built from TRBV4-3 and TRBJ1-2; possible D gene TRBD1, 5 bases. This CDR3 region has 15 residues. V lost 0 bases and J lost 1, with 9 bases in between. CDR1 is LGHNA, CDR2 YSLEER, per germline. The CDR3 DNA is TGCGCCAGCAGCCAAGATTGGGGGGTTAACTATGGCTACACCTTC. Its protein product is CASSQDWGVNYGYTF.

J is TRBJ2-7 and V is TRBV20-1, with D possibly TRBD1 on 6 matching bases. Trimming cost V 6 bases and J 2 bases, with 14 bases left between them. CDR1 and CDR2 from the germline V gene are DFQATT and SNEGSKA (reference sequence). The length of the CDR3 is 13 residues. The CDR3 protein is CSAPDSGTYEQYF. The CDR3 coding sequence is TGCAGTGCCCCGGACAGCGGAACCTACGAGCAGTACTTC.

The chain recombines TRBV5-1 with TRBJ2-2; tentatively, D is TRBD1 (6 bases). Looked up from germline, CDR1 is SGHRS and CDR2 is YFSETQ. Trimming took 4 bases from V and 6 from J, leaving 10 bases between them. The length of the CDR3 is 13 residues. CDR3 nucleotide sequence: TGCGCCAGCAGCACCCGGACAGCCGGGGAGCTGTTTTTT. Translating it yields CASSTRTAGELFF.

V is TRBV4-3 and J is TRBJ2-3, with 10 bases identical to TRBD2. Germline lookup yields CDR1 LGHNA and CDR2 YSLEER. J lost 1 base, V lost 1 base, and 8 bases had no gene match. The CDR3 totals 18 residues. As DNA, the CDR3 is TGCGCCAGCAGCCAAGCTCTAGCGGGAGCCCCGGGCACAGATACGCAGTATTTT. This sequence encodes CASSQALAGAPGTDTQYF.

The chain couples TRBV6-5 to TRBJ1-1; TRBD1 is a possible D gene (6 bases). CDR1 MNHEY and CDR2 SVGAGI come from the germline V gene. The V gene lost 3 bases and the J gene lost 1 base, with 12 bases spanning the gap. This CDR3 contains 15 residues. The CDR3 region is CASSYGGRGNTEAFF. CDR3 DNA sequence: TGTGCCAGCAGTTATGGGGGGCGAGGGAACACTGAAGCTTTCTTT.

V usage is TRBV6-2 or TRBV6-3 and J usage is TRBJ2-1; D not certain. Germline V gives CDR1 MNHEY, CDR2 SVGEGT. This CDR3 is 12 amino acids long. The V end lost 9 bases, the J end lost 4 bases, and 10 bases lay between the germline ends. DNA for the CDR3: TGTGCCAGTTTAGACCCGTACAATGAGCAGTTCTTC. Amino acids: CASLDPYNEQFF.

This clonotype has just a few counts. This chain uses TRBV28 with TRBJ2-1, with 9 bases fitting TRBD1. Germline V gene lookup returns CDR1 MDHEN and CDR2 SYDVKM. Trimming at V came to 5 bases and at J to 6 bases, leaving 8 bases not matched to a gene. The CDR3 is 15 residues long. CDR3 coding DNA: TGTGCCAGCAGTGGACAGGGGTCCCATGGCAATGAGCAGTTCTTC. Its translation is CASSGQGSHGNEQFF. The complete variable domain, with remaining parts taken from reference TRBV28 and TRBJ2-1, reads DVKVTQSSRYLVKRTGEKVFLECVQDMDHENMFWYRQDPGLGLRLIYFSYDVKMKEKGDIPEGYSVSREKKERFSLILESASTNQTSMYLCASSGQGSHGNEQFFGPGTRLTVL.

The chain uses TRBV20-1 and TRBJ2-5; 9 nucleotides agree with TRBD1. Germline values: CDR1 DFQATT, CDR2 SNEGSKA (reference sequence). V was clipped by 4 bases and J by 3 bases; unmatched bases: 3. The CDR3 consists of 13 residues. The CDR3 region has the DNA TGCAGTGCTACGGGACAGGGTAAAGAGACCCAGTACTTC. Its protein product is CSATGQGKETQYF.

The gene calls are TRBV5-1 and TRBJ1-1, with D tentatively TRBD1 (5 bases). V lost 0 bases to trimming and J lost 1 base, with 13 bases between them. CDR1 and CDR2 from the germline V gene are SGHRS and YFSETQ. This CDR3 has 16 amino acids. CDR3 protein: CASSLGSGLRNTEAFF. The CDR3 DNA reads TGCGCCAGCAGCTTGGGGTCGGGGCTCCGGAACACTGAAGCTTTCTTT.

The chain joins TRBV6-2 or TRBV6-3 to TRBJ2-6; tentatively, D is TRBD2 (7 bases). The CDR3 is made up of 20 amino acids. Trimming stripped 4 bases from V and 0 bases from J, with 22 bases between. Germline V CDR1 and CDR2: MNHEY, SVGEGT. CDR3 residues: CASSFGPGGRRGSGANVLTF. CDR3 DNA sequence: TGTGCCAGCAGTTTCGGGCCGGGGGGCCGGAGGGGCTCTGGGGCCAACGTCCTGACTTTC.